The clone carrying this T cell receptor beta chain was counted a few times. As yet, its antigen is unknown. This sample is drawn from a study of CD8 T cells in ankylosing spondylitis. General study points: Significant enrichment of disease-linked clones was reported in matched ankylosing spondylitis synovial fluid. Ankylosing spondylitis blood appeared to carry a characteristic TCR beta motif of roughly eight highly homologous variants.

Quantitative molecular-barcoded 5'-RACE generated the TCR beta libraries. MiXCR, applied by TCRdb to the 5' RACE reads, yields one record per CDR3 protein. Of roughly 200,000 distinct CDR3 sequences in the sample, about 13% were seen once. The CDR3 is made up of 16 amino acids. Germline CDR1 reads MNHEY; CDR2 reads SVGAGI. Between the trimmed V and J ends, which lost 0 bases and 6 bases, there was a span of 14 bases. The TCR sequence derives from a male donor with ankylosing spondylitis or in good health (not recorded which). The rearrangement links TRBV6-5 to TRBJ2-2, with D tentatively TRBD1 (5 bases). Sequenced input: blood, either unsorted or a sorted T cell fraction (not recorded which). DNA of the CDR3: TGTGCCAGCAGTTACTCGAAGGCCAGGGTAGCCGGGGAGCTGTTTTTT. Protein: CASSYSKARVAGELFF.